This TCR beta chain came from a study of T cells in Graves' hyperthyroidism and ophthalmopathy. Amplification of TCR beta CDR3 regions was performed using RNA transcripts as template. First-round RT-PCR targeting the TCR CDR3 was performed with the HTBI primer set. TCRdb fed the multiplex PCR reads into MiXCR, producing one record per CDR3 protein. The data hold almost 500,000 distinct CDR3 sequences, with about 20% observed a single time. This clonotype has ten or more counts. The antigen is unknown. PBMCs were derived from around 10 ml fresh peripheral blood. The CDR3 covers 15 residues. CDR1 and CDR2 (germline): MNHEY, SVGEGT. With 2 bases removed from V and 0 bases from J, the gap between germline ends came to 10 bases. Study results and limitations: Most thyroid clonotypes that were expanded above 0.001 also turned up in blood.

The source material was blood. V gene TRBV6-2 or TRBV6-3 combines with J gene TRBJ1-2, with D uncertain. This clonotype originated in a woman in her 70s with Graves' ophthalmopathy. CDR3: CASSYSQYTNYGYTF. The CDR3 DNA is TGTGCCAGCAGTTACAGTCAGTACACTAACTATGGCTACACCTTC.